This T cell receptor (beta chain) was obtained from a study of beta chain features in type 1 diabetes. General study results and limits: PCR, the amplification step, might favor shorter templates, equally in patients and controls. Patients with type 1 diabetes showed fewer VDJ junction insertions and more deletions. A moderate, significant TCRB CDR3 shortening appeared in type 1 diabetes across four CD4+ subsets.

Sequencing targeted expressed TCRB transcripts, as all isolated RNA had been reverse transcribed. Assay used: immunoSEQ multiplex PCR; TCRdb lists only in-frame clones, some missing. The sample shows about 190,000 clones, over 6% of them seen only once. This clone was picked up a small number of times. Its antigen is not known. The TCR originated in a man younger than 30 with type 1 diabetes. The sample taken for sequencing was central memory CD4+ T cells from blood.

CDR3 sequence (DNA): TGTGCCAGCAGCCAAGTTCTAGGGGCTCCGAACACTGAAGCTTTCTTT. Protein product: CASSQVLGAPNTEAFF. This chain joins TRBV14 and TRBJ1-1, with a weak D call TRBD1 (5 bases). Per the germline V gene, CDR1 is SGHDN and CDR2 is FVKESK. The CDR3 consists of 16 residues. V was clipped by 1 base and J by 1 base, with 13 bases between them.